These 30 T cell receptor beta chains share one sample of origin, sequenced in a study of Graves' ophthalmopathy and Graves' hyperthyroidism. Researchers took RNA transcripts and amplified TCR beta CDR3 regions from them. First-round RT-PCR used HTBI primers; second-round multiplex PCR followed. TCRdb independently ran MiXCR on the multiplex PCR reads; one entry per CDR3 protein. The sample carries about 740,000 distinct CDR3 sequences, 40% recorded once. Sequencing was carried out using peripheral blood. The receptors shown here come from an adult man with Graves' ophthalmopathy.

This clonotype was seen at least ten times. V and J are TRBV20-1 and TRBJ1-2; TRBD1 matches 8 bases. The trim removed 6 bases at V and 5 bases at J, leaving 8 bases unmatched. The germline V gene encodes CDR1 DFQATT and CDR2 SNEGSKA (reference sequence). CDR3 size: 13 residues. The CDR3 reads CSAGQGREYGYTF. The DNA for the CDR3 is TGCAGTGCCGGACAGGGACGGGAGTATGGCTACACCTTC.

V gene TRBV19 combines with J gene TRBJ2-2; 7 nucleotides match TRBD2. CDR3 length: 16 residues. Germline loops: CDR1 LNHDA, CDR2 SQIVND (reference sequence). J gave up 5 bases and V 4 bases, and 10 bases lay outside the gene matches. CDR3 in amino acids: CASSTILAANTGELFF. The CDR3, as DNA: TGTGCCAGTAGTACCATTCTAGCGGCAAATACCGGGGAGCTGTTTTTT.

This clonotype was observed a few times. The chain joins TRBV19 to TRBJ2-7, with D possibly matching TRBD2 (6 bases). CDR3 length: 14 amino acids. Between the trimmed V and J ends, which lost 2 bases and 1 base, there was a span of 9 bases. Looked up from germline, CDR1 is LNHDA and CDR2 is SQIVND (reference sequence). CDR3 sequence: CASSILGGSYEQYF. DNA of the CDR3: TGTGCCAGTAGTATATTGGGAGGATCCTACGAGCAGTACTTC.

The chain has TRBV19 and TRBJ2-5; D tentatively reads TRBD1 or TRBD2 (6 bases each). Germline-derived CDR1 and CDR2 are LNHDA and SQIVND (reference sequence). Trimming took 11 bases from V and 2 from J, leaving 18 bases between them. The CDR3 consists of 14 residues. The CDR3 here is CASGRGRGQETQYF. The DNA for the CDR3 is TGTGCCTCAGGACGGGGGCGCGGGCAAGAGACCCAGTACTTC. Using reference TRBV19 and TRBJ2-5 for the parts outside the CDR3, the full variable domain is DGGITQSPKYLFRKEGQNVTLSCEQNLNHDAMYWYRQDPGQGLRLIYYSQIVNDFQKGDIAEGYSVSREKKESFPLTVTSAQKNPTAFYLCASGRGRGQETQYFGPGTRLLVL.

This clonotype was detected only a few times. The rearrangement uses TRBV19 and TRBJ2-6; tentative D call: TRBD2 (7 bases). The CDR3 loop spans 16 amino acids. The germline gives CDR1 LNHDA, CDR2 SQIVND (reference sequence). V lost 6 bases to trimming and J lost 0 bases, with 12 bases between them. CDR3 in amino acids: CASSQRGGSGANVLTF. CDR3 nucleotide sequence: TGTGCCAGTAGCCAAAGGGGGGGCTCTGGGGCCAACGTCCTGACTTTC. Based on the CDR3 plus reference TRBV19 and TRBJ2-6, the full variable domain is DGGITQSPKYLFRKEGQNVTLSCEQNLNHDAMYWYRQDPGQGLRLIYYSQIVNDFQKGDIAEGYSVSREKKESFPLTVTSAQKNPTAFYLCASSQRGGSGANVLTFGAGSRLTVL.

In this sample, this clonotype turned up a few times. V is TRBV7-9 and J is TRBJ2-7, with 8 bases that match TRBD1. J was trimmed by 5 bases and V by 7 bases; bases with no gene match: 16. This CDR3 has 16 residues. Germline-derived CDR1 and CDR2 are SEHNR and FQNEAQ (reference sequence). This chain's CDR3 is CASTLPGQGAVHEQYF. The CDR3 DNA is TGTGCCAGCACCCTTCCCGGACAGGGAGCAGTCCACGAGCAGTACTTC.

The CDR3 nucleotides read TGTGCCAGCAGTTACTTCGGGCTAGCGCTAAACACCGGGGAGCTGTTTTTT. Amino acid sequence: CASSYFGLALNTGELFF. The V call is TRBV9, the J call TRBJ2-2; a possible D gene is TRBD2 (6 bases). This CDR3 has 17 residues. Germline V CDR1 and CDR2: SGDLS, YYNGEE. The V gene lost 5 bases and the J gene lost 2 bases, with 19 bases spanning the gap.

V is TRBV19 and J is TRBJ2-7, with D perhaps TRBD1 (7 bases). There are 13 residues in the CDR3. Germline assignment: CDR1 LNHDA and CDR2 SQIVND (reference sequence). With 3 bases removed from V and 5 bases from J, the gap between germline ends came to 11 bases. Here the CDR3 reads CASSMGQRDEQYF. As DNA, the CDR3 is TGTGCCAGTAGTATGGGACAGCGGGACGAGCAGTACTTC.

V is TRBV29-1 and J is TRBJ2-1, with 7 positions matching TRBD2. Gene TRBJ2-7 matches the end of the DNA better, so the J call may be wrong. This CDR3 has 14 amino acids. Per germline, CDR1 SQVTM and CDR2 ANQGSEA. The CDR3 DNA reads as TGCAGCGAGGGAGGGATAGGGTCCTACAATGAGCAGTACTTC. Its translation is CSEGGIGSYNEQYF.

This chain's CDR3 is CASSAGGIAETQYF. The CDR3 DNA is TGTGCCAGCAGTGCCGGGGGAATCGCAGAGACCCAGTACTTC. This rearrangement joins TRBV2 to TRBJ2-5, with D possibly TRBD2 on 6 matching bases. Between the trimmed V and J ends, which lost 4 bases and 4 bases, there was a span of 13 bases. The CDR3 is 14 amino acids. Germline V CDR1 and CDR2: SNHLY, FYNNEI.

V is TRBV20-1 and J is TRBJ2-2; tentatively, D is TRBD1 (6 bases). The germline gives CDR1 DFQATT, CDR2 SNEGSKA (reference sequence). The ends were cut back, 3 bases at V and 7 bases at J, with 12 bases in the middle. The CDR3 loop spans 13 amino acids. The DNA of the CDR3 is TGCAGTGCTAGGGGTGGGGGCCTCGGGGAGCTGTTTTTT. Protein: CSARGGGLGELFF.

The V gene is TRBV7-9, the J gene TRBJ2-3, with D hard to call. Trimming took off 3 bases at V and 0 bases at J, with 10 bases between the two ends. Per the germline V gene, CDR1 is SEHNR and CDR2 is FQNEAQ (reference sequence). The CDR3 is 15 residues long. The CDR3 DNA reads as TGTGCCAGCAGCTTTTACTATGGTAGCACAGATACGCAGTATTTT. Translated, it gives CASSFYYGSTDTQYF.

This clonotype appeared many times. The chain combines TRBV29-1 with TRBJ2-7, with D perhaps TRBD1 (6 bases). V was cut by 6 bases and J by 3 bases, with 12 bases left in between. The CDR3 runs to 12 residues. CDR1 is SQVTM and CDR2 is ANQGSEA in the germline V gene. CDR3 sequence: CSVRTVNYEQYF. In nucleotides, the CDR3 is TGCAGCGTGAGGACAGTGAACTACGAGCAGTACTTC.

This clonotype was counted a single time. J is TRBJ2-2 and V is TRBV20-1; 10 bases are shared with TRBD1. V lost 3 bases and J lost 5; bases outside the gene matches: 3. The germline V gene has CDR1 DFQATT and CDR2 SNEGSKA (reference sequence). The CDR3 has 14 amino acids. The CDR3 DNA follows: TGCAGTGCTAGTGGGACAGGGGCTACCGGGGAGCTGTTTTTT. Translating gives CSASGTGATGELFF.

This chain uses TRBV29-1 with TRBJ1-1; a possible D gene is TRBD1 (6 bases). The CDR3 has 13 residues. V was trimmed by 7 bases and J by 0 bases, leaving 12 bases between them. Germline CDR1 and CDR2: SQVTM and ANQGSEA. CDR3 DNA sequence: TGCAGCGGTGGGACAAGAATGAACACTGAAGCTTTCTTT. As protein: CSGGTRMNTEAFF.

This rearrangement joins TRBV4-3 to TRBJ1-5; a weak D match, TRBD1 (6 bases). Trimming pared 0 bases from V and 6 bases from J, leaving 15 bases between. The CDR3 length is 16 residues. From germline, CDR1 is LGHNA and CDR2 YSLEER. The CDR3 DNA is TGCGCCAGCAGCCAAGATACAGTGAGGGGGAGTCAGCCCCAGCATTTT. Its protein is CASSQDTVRGSQPQHF.

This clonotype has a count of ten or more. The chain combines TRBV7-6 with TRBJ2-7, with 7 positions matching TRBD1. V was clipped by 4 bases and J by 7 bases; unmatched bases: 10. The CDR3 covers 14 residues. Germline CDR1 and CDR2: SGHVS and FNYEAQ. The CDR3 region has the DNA TGTGCCAGCAGCTCAACGGAGGAGACAGGGGAGCAGTACTTC. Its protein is CASSSTEETGEQYF.

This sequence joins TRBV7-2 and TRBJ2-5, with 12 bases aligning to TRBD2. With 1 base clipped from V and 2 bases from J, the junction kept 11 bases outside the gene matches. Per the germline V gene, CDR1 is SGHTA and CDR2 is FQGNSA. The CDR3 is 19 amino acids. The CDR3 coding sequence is TGTGCCAGCAGCTTAGATCCTGGACTAGCGGGGAGCCTTCAAGAGACCCAGTACTTC. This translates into CASSLDPGLAGSLQETQYF.

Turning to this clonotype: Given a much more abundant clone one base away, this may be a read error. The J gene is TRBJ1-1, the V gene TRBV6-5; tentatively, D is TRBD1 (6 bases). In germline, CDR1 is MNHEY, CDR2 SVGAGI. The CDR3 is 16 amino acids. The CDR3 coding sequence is TGTGCCATCAGTGGGGGTAAATACAGGGCGGGCACTGAAGCTTTCTTT. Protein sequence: CAISGGKYRAGTEAFF.

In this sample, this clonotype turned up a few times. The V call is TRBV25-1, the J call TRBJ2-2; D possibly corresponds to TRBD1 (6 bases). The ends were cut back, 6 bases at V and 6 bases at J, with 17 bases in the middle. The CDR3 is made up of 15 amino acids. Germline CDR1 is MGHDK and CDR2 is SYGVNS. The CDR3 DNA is TGTGCCAGCAGCCAAATCGGCCAGGGGCCCGGGGAGCTGTTTTTT. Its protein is CASSQIGQGPGELFF.

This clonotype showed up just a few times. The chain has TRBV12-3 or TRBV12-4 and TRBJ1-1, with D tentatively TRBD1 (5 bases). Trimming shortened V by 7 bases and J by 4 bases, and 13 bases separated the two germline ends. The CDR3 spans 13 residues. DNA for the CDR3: TGTGCCAGCACCCTCCCGGGGGGCACTGAAGCTTTCTTT. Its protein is CASTLPGGTEAFF.

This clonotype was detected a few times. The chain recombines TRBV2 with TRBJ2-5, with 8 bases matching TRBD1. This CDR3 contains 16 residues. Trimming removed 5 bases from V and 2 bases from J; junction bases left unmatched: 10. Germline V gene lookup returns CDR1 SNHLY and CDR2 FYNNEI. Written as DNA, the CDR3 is TGTGCCAGCAGTCCCCAGGGACAGGCGACTCAAGAGACCCAGTACTTC. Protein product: CASSPQGQATQETQYF.

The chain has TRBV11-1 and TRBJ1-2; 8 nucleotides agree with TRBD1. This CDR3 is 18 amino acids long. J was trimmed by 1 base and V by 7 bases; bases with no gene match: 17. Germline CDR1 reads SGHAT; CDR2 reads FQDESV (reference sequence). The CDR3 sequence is CASTIRVPGGKDNYGYTF. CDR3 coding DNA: TGTGCCAGCACCATAAGGGTTCCAGGGGGCAAAGATAACTATGGCTACACCTTC.

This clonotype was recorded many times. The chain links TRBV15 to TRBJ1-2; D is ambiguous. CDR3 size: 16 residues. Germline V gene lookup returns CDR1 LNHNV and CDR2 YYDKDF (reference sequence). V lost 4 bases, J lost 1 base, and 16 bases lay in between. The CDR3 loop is CATSIPRATHNYGYTF. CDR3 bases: TGTGCCACCAGCATACCTCGGGCTACTCATAACTATGGCTACACCTTC. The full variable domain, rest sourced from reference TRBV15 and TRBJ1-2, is DAMVIQNPRYQVTQFGKPVTLSCSQTLNHNVMYWYQQKSSQAPKLLFHYYDKDFNNEADTPDNFQSRRPNTSFCFLDIRSPGLGDTAMYLCATSIPRATHNYGYTFGSGTRLTVV.

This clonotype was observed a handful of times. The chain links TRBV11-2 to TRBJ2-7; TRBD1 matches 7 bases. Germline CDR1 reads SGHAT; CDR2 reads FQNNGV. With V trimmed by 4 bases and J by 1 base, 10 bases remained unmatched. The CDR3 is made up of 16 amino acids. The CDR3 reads CASSSAFDRDSYEQYF. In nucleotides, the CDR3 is TGTGCCAGCAGCTCGGCCTTCGACAGGGATTCCTACGAGCAGTACTTC.

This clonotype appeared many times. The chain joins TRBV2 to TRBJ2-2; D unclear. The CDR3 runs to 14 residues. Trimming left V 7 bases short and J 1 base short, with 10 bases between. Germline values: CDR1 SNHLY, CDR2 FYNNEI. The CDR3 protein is CASMGWWNTGELFF. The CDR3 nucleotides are TGTGCCAGCATGGGCTGGTGGAACACCGGGGAGCTGTTTTTT.

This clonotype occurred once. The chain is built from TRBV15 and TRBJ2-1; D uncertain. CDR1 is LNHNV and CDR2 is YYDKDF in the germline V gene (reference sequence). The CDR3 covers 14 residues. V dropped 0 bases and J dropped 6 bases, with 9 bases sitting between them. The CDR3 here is CATSRDWSGNEQFF. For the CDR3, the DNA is TGTGCCACCAGCAGAGATTGGTCTGGCAATGAGCAGTTCTTC.

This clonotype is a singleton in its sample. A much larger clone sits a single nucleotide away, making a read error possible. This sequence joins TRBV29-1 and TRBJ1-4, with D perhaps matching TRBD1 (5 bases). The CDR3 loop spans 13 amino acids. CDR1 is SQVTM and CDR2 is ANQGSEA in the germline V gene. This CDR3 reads CSVGRRLGEKLVF. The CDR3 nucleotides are TGCAGCGTGGGGCGGCGATTGGGGGAAAAACTGGTTTTT. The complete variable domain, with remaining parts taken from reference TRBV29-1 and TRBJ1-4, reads SAVISQKPSRDICQRGTSLTIQCQVDSQVTMMFWYRQQPGQSLTLIATANQGSEATYESGFVIDKFPISRPNLTFSTLTVSNMSPEDSSIYLCSVGRRLGEKLVFGSGTQLSVL.

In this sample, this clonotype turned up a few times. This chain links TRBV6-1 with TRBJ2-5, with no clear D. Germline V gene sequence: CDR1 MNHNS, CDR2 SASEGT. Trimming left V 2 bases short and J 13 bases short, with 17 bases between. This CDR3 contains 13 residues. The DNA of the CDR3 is TGTGCCAGCAGTGAATCGGGCAGCCTCCGGTGGTACTTC. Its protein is CASSESGSLRWYF.

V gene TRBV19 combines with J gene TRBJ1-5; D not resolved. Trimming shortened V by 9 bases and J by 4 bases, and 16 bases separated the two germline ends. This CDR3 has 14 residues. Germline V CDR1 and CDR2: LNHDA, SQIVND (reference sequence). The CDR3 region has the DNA TGTGCCAGCTCACCAATCGGCCGGAATCAGCCCCAGCATTTT. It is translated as CASSPIGRNQPQHF.